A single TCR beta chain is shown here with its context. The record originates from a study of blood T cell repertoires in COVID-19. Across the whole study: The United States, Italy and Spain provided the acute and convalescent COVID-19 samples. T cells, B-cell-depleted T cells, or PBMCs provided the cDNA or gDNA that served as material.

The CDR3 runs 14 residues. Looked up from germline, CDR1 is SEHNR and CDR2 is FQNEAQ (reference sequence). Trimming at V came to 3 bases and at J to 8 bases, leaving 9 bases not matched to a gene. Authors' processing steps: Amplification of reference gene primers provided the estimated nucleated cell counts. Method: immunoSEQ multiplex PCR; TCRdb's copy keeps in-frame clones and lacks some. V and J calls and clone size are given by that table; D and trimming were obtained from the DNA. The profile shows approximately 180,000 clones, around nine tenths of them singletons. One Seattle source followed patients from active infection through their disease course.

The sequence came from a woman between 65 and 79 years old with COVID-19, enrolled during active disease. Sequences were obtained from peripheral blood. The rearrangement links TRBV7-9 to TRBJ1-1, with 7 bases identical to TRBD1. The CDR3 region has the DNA TGTGCCAGCAGCTTCCGACAGGGAGTGAAGGAAGCTTTCTTT. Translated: CASSFRQGVKEAFF.